This T cell receptor (beta chain) was recorded in a study of blood T cell repertoires in COVID-19. Study at large: Samples of COVID-19 (acute and convalescent) were obtained from the United States, Italy and Spain.

Repertoires were generated with immunoSEQ multiplex PCR, while TCRdb's copy carries only in-frame clones and drops some. The sample includes approximately 200,000 clones, approximately 84% of them seen just once. This receptor was identified in a young woman who had recovered from COVID-19. Sequenced input: peripheral blood.

CDR3 loop: CASSLALNTEAFF. CDR3 nucleotides: TGTGCCAGCAGCTTAGCCCTCAACACTGAAGCTTTCTTT. This chain connects TRBV7-9 to TRBJ1-1; D gene ambiguous. The V end was cut by 0 bases, the J end by 2 bases, with 4 bases between. CDR3 length equals 13 residues. Germline CDR1 is SEHNR and CDR2 is FQNEAQ (reference sequence). The full variable domain, with the rest looked up from reference TRBV7-9 and TRBJ1-1, is DTGVSQNPRHKITKRGQNVTFRCDPISEHNRLYWYRQTLGQGPEFLTYFQNEAQLEKSRLLSDRFSAERPKGSFSTLEIQRTEQGDSAMYLCASSLALNTEAFFGQGTRLTVV.